This T cell receptor beta chain was sequenced during a study of T cell changes during pregnancy in multiple sclerosis. Profiled with immunoSEQ multiplex PCR; TCRdb holds only in-frame clones, not every one. This sample has approximately 88,000 clones; about 95% occur once, and the top ten carry more than 1%. This clone was found once. Germline V CDR1 and CDR2: MNHEY, SMNVEV (reference sequence). The CDR3 consists of 14 residues. V dropped 3 bases and J dropped 0 bases, with 8 bases sitting between them. The chain couples TRBV27 to TRBJ1-2, with D tentatively TRBD1 (5 bases). This clonotype was sampled from a female donor with multiple sclerosis, enrolled in a pregnancy study. Sample: peripheral blood, taken in the second trimester of pregnancy. For the CDR3, the DNA is TGTGCCAGCAGTTTTCAAGGGGCTAACTATGGCTACACCTTC. This codes for CASSFQGANYGYTF.